The 18 T cell receptor beta chains given below trace back to one sample, sequenced in a study of OX40 agonist ivuxolimab in advanced cancers. Profiled with immunoSEQ multiplex PCR; TCRdb holds only in-frame clones, not every one. The table has some 99,000 clones, 90% seen once; the top ten hold around 1.5%. The input for sequencing was CD4+ or CD8+ T cells sorted from blood, taken in a trial of the OX40 agonist ivuxolimab. The receptors derive from an adult with an advanced solid tumor such as melanoma, head and neck, liver or kidney cancer.

The rearrangement links TRBV9 to TRBJ2-3; TRBD2 aligns across 12 bases. CDR3 length equals 16 residues. V was pared by 4 bases and J by 4 bases, with 7 bases of the junction left unmatched. The germline V gene has CDR1 SGDLS and CDR2 YYNGEE. The CDR3 bases are TGTGCCAGCAGCCCGAGACTAGCGGGAGACCCAGATACGCAGTATTTT. Translating it yields CASSPRLAGDPDTQYF. The complete variable domain, with remaining parts taken from reference TRBV9 and TRBJ2-3, reads DSGVTQTPKHLITATGQRVTLRCSPRSGDLSVYWYQQSLDQGLQFLIQYYNGEERAKGNILERFSAQQFPDLHSELNLSSLELGDSALYFCASSPRLAGDPDTQYFGPGTRLTVL.

The V and J genes are TRBV28 and TRBJ1-6, with 8 bases lining up with TRBD1. The germline gives CDR1 MDHEN, CDR2 SYDVKM. CDR3 length: 16 residues. V dropped 3 bases and J dropped 5; count of bases not matched to a gene: 6. CDR3 nucleotides: TGTGCCAGCAGTTTCGACTACAGGGGGAATAATTCACCCCTCCACTTT. Translation: CASSFDYRGNNSPLHF.

The V gene is TRBV19, the J gene TRBJ2-2, with 11 nucleotides matching TRBD2. The CDR3 runs to 18 residues. After removal of 1 base from V and 4 bases from J, the junction contained 8 bases not matched to a gene. Germline V gene data show CDR1 as LNHDA and CDR2 as SQIVND (reference sequence). The CDR3 nucleotides read TGTGCCAGTAGTATAGGATGGCTAGCGGGAGGAAGCACCGGGGAGCTGTTTTTT. It translates to CASSIGWLAGGSTGELFF.

This rearrangement joins TRBV5-4 to TRBJ2-3; D is unclear. Germline CDR1 and CDR2: SGHNT and YYREEE (reference sequence). This CDR3 is 15 amino acids long. V was shortened by 1 base and J by 4 bases, with 13 bases between the two germline ends. The CDR3 loop is CASSLKSTSPDTQYF. The DNA of the CDR3 is TGTGCCAGCAGCTTGAAGTCTACGTCGCCAGATACGCAGTATTTT.

CDR3 bases: TGTGCCTGGGGGACAGGGCGTACTGAGCAGTTCTTC. Amino acids: CAWGTGRTEQFF. The genes are TRBV30 and TRBJ2-1, with 9 bases aligning to TRBD1. CDR1 and CDR2 (germline): GTSNPN, SVGIG (reference sequence). J gave up 9 bases and V 5 bases, and 5 bases lay outside the gene matches. This CDR3 is 12 amino acids long.

The V call is TRBV9, the J call TRBJ2-7; tentative D call: TRBD1 (6 bases). V lost 3 bases to trimming and J lost 0 bases, with 13 bases between them. This CDR3 has 15 residues. The V gene's germline CDR1 is SGDLS and CDR2 YYNGEE. Written as DNA, the CDR3 is TGTGCCAGCAGCGAGGGACAAACCAACTCCTACGAGCAGTACTTC. Its protein is CASSEGQTNSYEQYF.

The rearrangement joins TRBV7-8 to TRBJ1-2; no reliable D call. Germline V gene lookup returns CDR1 SGHVS and CDR2 FQNEAQ. Trimming removed 5 bases from V and 5 bases from J, with 15 bases in between. The CDR3 covers 14 residues. The CDR3 is CASSISESGYGYTF. The DNA of the CDR3 is TGTGCCAGCAGCATCTCAGAGTCGGGGTATGGCTACACCTTC.

The table lists this clone with a count of one. One end of the junction fails to match germline, which may point to a read error. The V and J genes are TRBV6-4 and TRBJ1-1, with 9 bases matching TRBD1. Germline assignment: CDR1 MRHNA and CDR2 SNTAGT. The CDR3 covers 14 residues. The CDR3 DNA is TGTGCCAGCATTTTTACAGGGGGCCGCCAGAAGGGGAGGTTT. Residues: CASIFTGGRQKGRF.

The CDR3 loop is CASSLGPLAYEQYF. In DNA form, the CDR3 reads TGTGCCAGCAGCTTAGGTCCCTTGGCCTACGAGCAGTACTTC. The V and J genes are TRBV7-8 and TRBJ2-7; D gene unclear. CDR3 length equals 14 residues. Germline CDR1 reads SGHVS; CDR2 reads FQNEAQ. V was cut by 1 base and J by 2 bases, with 9 bases left in between.

The V gene is TRBV28, the J gene TRBJ1-1; D may be TRBD1 (5 bases). In germline, CDR1 is MDHEN, CDR2 SYDVKM. CDR3 length equals 14 residues. Trimming took 5 bases from V and 2 from J, leaving 12 bases between them. The CDR3 here is CASSPGGGNTEAFF. The CDR3 DNA reads TGTGCCAGCAGTCCGGGGGGGGGTAACACTGAAGCTTTCTTT.

As regards this clone: Sequence at one end of the junction differs from germline and may be a read error. The chain recombines TRBV2 with TRBJ2-7; D ambiguous. CDR1 and CDR2 (germline): SNHLY, FYNNEI. The CDR3 length is 14 residues. CDR3 DNA: TGTGCCAGCATGCTACTGCCAGACGGAATGAGTTGGAACTTC. It yields the protein CASMLLPDGMSWNF.

The chain is built from TRBV5-6 and TRBJ2-5; D remains unclear. The CDR3 runs to 14 residues. Trimming removed 2 bases at V and 5 bases at J, with 13 bases between. Germline loops: CDR1 SGHDT, CDR2 YYEEEE. CDR3 sequence (DNA): TGTGCCAGCAGCTTTCTTGAGGACCGGGAGACCCAGTACTTC. It encodes CASSFLEDRETQYF.

This chain's CDR3 is CASSPQPRTGGTSVSYEQYF. CDR3 sequence (DNA): TGTGCCAGCTCACCACAACCGAGGACAGGGGGGACTAGCGTCTCCTACGAGCAGTACTTC. The chain recombines TRBV18 with TRBJ2-7; D might be TRBD1 or TRBD2, each matching 10 bases. V lost 1 base to trimming and J lost 0 bases, with 25 bases between them. Germline CDR1 and CDR2: KGHSH and LQKENI. This CDR3 region has 20 residues.

This sequence joins TRBV6-4 and TRBJ2-7; 9 nucleotides line up with TRBD2. The CDR3 is made up of 18 amino acids. V trimming: 0 bases; J trimming: 5 bases; junction bases outside the gene matches: 14. Germline assignment: CDR1 MRHNA and CDR2 SNTAGT. CDR3 nucleotide sequence: TGTGCCAGCAGTGACTCTCCCCCCCGCGGGAGGGCCCGGGACGAGCAGTACTTC. Protein product: CASSDSPPRGRARDEQYF.

The V call is TRBV7-3, the J call TRBJ2-3; TRBD2 is a possible D gene (5 bases). CDR3 length equals 13 residues. Germline CDR1 reads SGHTA; CDR2 reads FQGTGA. Deletions cut 1 base from V and 5 bases from J, with 7 bases between. CDR3 DNA sequence: TGTGCCAGCAGCTTAAGGGAGAAAGATACGCAGTATTTT. Translation gives CASSLREKDTQYF. The entire variable domain, with the rest obtained from reference TRBV7-3 and TRBJ2-3, is as follows: GAGVSQTPSNKVTEKGKYVELRCDPISGHTALYWYRQSLGQGPEFLIYFQGTGAADDSGLPNDRFFAVRPEGSVSTLKIQRTERGDSAVYLCASSLREKDTQYFGPGTRLTVL.

This chain connects TRBV18 to TRBJ2-5, with D possibly matching TRBD1 (5 bases). The CDR3 has 15 residues. Germline loops: CDR1 KGHSH, CDR2 LQKENI. V lost 4 bases, J lost 3 bases, and 15 bases lay in between. CDR3 sequence: CASSLAGQREETQYF. The DNA of the CDR3 is TGTGCCAGCTCACTTGCAGGACAAAGAGAAGAGACCCAGTACTTC.

The chain uses TRBV25-1 and TRBJ2-1, with D maybe TRBD2 (5 bases). The V gene's germline CDR1 is MGHDK and CDR2 SYGVNS. V gave up 2 bases and J gave up 5 bases, with 7 bases separating them. CDR3 length: 13 residues. This CDR3 is CASSESGHNEQFF. Here the CDR3 DNA reads TGTGCCAGCAGTGAAAGCGGACACAATGAGCAGTTCTTC.

The V call is TRBV2, the J call TRBJ1-2; D is unclear. Trimming pared 2 bases from V and 7 bases from J, leaving 8 bases between. The germline gives CDR1 SNHLY, CDR2 FYNNEI. The CDR3 runs to 12 residues. CDR3 protein: CASSENSFGYTF. The DNA of the CDR3 is TGTGCCAGCAGTGAAAATTCATTTGGCTACACCTTC.